What follows are 10 T cell receptor beta chains derived from one specimen sequenced in a study of cytomegalovirus exposure and HLA in healthy donors. The PCR had 60 Vbeta and 13 Jbeta primers. Repertoires were generated with immunoSEQ multiplex PCR, while TCRdb's copy carries only in-frame clones and drops some. Of a few hundred thousand clones in the sample, 72% are singletons; the top ten hold around 2.3%. The specimen was PBMCs. The source of these receptors is a female donor in good health and CMV-seronegative.

The chain couples TRBV19 to TRBJ2-7; a weak D match, TRBD1 (6 bases). The V end lost 7 bases, the J end lost 2 bases, and 15 bases lay between the germline ends. The CDR3 consists of 14 residues. The germline CDR1 and CDR2 sequences are LNHDA and SQIVND (reference sequence). The CDR3 region is CASNRAGVPYEQYF. CDR3 DNA sequence: TGTGCCAGTAATAGGGCAGGGGTCCCCTACGAGCAGTACTTC.

The DNA for the CDR3 is TGTGCCAGCAGCGCCCGCGGGAGCACCTACGAGCAGTACTTC. Translating gives CASSARGSTYEQYF. The V and J genes are TRBV7-6 and TRBJ2-7, with TRBD2 identical over 7 bases. V shed 5 bases and J 2 bases; nucleotides not matched to a gene: 6. This CDR3 spans 14 amino acids. Germline V gene lookup returns CDR1 SGHVS and CDR2 FNYEAQ.

The chain is built from TRBV7-8 and TRBJ1-6; D may be TRBD1 (5 bases). The V and J ends lost 5 bases and 7 bases respectively, with 18 bases between them. The CDR3 runs to 16 residues. Germline lookup yields CDR1 SGHVS and CDR2 FQNEAQ. CDR3: CASSPSIGGLNSPLHF. The CDR3 DNA is TGTGCCAGCAGCCCCTCCATCGGGGGACTCAATTCACCCCTCCACTTT.

This clone was counted a few times. The gene calls are TRBV6-4 and TRBJ1-2; D remains unclear. Germline CDR1 reads MRHNA; CDR2 reads SNTAGT. The CDR3 contains 13 residues. The ends were cut back, 2 bases at V and 8 bases at J, with 12 bases in the middle. Here the CDR3 DNA reads TGTGCCAGCAGTGACGACCCCTCGGGGGGCTACACCTTC. Translation: CASSDDPSGGYTF.

The rearrangement joins TRBV28 to TRBJ2-5; the D gene is possibly TRBD2 (6 bases). Between the trimmed V and J ends, which lost 7 bases and 0 bases, there was a span of 12 bases. Germline CDR1 is MDHEN and CDR2 is SYDVKM. The CDR3 extends over 14 amino acids. The CDR3 coding sequence is TGTGCCAGCATCATGGGGGGAAACCAAGAGACCCAGTACTTC. Its protein is CASIMGGNQETQYF.

The V and J genes are TRBV11-2 and TRBJ2-5; TRBD1 aligns across 7 bases. CDR1 is SGHAT and CDR2 is FQNNGV in the germline V gene. The ends lost 2 bases at V and 11 bases at J; junction bases unmatched: 5. This CDR3 spans 12 amino acids. The CDR3 region is CASSLTGDRQYF. CDR3 nucleotides: TGTGCCAGCAGCTTAACAGGGGATCGGCAGTACTTC.

The chain links TRBV7-9 to TRBJ1-5; D ambiguous. Germline V gene lookup returns CDR1 SEHNR and CDR2 FQNEAQ (reference sequence). Trimming took 0 bases from V and 4 from J, leaving 10 bases between them. The CDR3 extends over 15 amino acids. The chain's CDR3 is CASSLAAGGNQPQHF. CDR3 DNA: TGTGCCAGCAGCTTAGCGGCTGGAGGGAATCAGCCCCAGCATTTT.

This rearrangement joins TRBV30 to TRBJ2-2; 8 bases match TRBD2. CDR1 GTSNPN and CDR2 SVGIG come from the germline V gene (reference sequence). V shed 1 base and J 7 bases; nucleotides not matched to a gene: 2. The CDR3 contains 13 residues. The CDR3 coding sequence is TGTGCCTGGAGTGGCCTAGCGGGCGGGGAGCTGTTTTTT. Translation gives CAWSGLAGGELFF.

V is TRBV27 and J is TRBJ2-2; 8 bases are shared with TRBD1. Germline CDR1 MNHEY, CDR2 SMNVEV (reference sequence). With V trimmed by 6 bases and J by 7 bases, 7 bases remained unmatched. CDR3 length: 14 amino acids. CDR3 bases: TGTGCCAGCAGCCCCGGGACAGGTTACGGGGAGCTGTTTTTT. Translating gives CASSPGTGYGELFF.

The chain couples TRBV6-5 to TRBJ2-3, with 9 nucleotides matching TRBD2. The germline V gene encodes CDR1 MNHEY and CDR2 SVGAGI. The length of the CDR3 is 14 residues. The V gene end was trimmed by 5 bases and the J gene end by 1 base; junction bases not matched to a gene: 1. The CDR3 nucleotides are TGTGCCAGCAGTCGGACTAGCGGCACAGATACGCAGTATTTT. Amino acid sequence: CASSRTSGTDTQYF.